The clone carrying this T cell receptor (beta chain) was picked up a small number of times. Its specificity is not known. The CDR3 length is 14 residues. Trimming shortened V by 4 bases and J by 5 bases, and 16 bases separated the two germline ends. The germline gives CDR1 GTSNPN, CDR2 SVGIG (reference sequence). This specimen belongs to a study of CD8+ T cells in alopecia areata. About the research overall: Tofacitinib was taken orally by treated patients, and the dose was 5 to 10 mg twice daily. The authors scored treated patients' severity by affected scalp percentage. Overall study findings and caveats: Lesional scalp displayed greater clonality than normal scalp, most notably in alopecia totalis/universalis.

Described treatment: oral pan-JAK inhibitor, 5-10 mg twice daily. After isolation, RNA underwent reverse transcription to generate cDNA as the sequencing template. Method: immunoSEQ multiplex PCR; TCRdb's copy keeps in-frame clones and lacks some. Of some 170,000 clones in the sample, 50% to 65% were seen once. The rearrangement uses TRBV30 and TRBJ2-3; a weak D match, TRBD1 (5 bases). The sequence came from a human donor with alopecia areata. Sequenced material: CD8+ T cells sorted from blood, taken at week 24, from a patient treated with tofacitinib. CDR3 nucleotide sequence: TGTGCCTGGACGGGTTCAGCAGGGATAGATACGCAGTATTTT. Translation gives CAWTGSAGIDTQYF.